This T cell receptor beta chain was retrieved from a study of blood T cell repertoires in COVID-19. Study in general: COVID-19 samples collected from the United States, Italy and Spain covered acute and convalescent phases. Sample material is recorded as cDNA or gDNA derived from T cells, B-cell-depleted T cells, or PBMCs.

Germline-derived CDR1 and CDR2 are SGHNT and YENEEA. The CDR3 runs to 14 residues. V lost 3 bases and J 6 bases, leaving 12 bases between the germline ends. This table comes from immunoSEQ multiplex PCR, and its TCRdb copy is limited to in-frame clones, with some not included. The sample records roughly 280,000 clones, 86% being singletons. The sequencing sample was made of peripheral blood. V is TRBV11-3 and J is TRBJ1-5; no firm D call. This sequence originates from a man in his forties with active or convalescent COVID-19. The CDR3 region has the DNA TGTGCCAGCAGCTTCGGCCCTTCGGGTCAGCCCCAGCATTTT. Its translation is CASSFGPSGQPQHF. The complete variable domain, with remaining parts taken from reference TRBV11-3 and TRBJ1-5, reads EAGVVQSPRYKIIEKKQPVAFWCNPISGHNTLYWYLQNLGQGPELLIRYENEEAVDDSQLPKDRFSAERLKGVDSTLKIQPAELGDSAVYLCASSFGPSGQPQHFGDGTRLSIL.